The following is a T cell receptor (beta chain) sequence with its context. Its antigen remains unknown. These data belong to a study of graft-versus-host responses after intestinal transplantation. Background on the study: Among the recipients, all got anti-thymocyte globulin induction and then tacrolimus and steroids for around three years.

With 3 bases removed from V and 2 bases from J, the gap between germline ends came to 8 bases. The CDR3 covers 14 residues. Per germline, CDR1 SGHVS and CDR2 FNYEAQ. Study results and caveats: Clonal ratios of graft-versus-host to host-versus-graft in allografts were high for patients exhibiting graft-donor T cell macrochimerism.

TCRdb's copy holds only in-frame clones and misses some; the assay was immunoSEQ multiplex PCR. The table shows roughly 100,000 clones, with roughly 84% occurring only once. This chain connects TRBV7-6 to TRBJ1-5; no clear D gene. Sequencing was performed on unstimulated CD4+ T cells sorted from spleen or lymph node cells, taken before intestinal transplant. This receptor was taken from a human donor who received an intestinal transplant. The CDR3 here is CASSLNDGNQPQHF. The CDR3 DNA sequence: TGTGCCAGCAGCTTGAACGATGGCAATCAGCCCCAGCATTTT. Using reference TRBV7-6 and TRBJ1-5 for the parts outside the CDR3, the full variable domain is GAGVSQSPRYKVTKRGQDVALRCDPISGHVSLYWYRQALGQGPEFLTYFNYEAQQDKSGLPNDRFSAERPEGSISTLTIQRTEQRDSAMYRCASSLNDGNQPQHFGDGTRLSIL.